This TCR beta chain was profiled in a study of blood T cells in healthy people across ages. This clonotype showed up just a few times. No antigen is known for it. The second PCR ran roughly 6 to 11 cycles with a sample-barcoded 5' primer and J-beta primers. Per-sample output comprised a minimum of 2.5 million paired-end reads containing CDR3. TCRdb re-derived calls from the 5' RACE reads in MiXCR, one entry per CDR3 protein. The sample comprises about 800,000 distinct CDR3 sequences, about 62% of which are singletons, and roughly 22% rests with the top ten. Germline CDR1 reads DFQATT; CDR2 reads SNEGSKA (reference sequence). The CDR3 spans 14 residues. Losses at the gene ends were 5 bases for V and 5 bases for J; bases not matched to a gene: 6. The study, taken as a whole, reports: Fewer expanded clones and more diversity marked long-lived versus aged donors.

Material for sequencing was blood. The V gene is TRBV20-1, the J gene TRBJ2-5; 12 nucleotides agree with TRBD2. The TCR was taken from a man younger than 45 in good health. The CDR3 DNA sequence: TGCAGTGCTCGCCCGACTAGCGGGGGTGAGACCCAGTACTTC. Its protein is CSARPTSGGETQYF.